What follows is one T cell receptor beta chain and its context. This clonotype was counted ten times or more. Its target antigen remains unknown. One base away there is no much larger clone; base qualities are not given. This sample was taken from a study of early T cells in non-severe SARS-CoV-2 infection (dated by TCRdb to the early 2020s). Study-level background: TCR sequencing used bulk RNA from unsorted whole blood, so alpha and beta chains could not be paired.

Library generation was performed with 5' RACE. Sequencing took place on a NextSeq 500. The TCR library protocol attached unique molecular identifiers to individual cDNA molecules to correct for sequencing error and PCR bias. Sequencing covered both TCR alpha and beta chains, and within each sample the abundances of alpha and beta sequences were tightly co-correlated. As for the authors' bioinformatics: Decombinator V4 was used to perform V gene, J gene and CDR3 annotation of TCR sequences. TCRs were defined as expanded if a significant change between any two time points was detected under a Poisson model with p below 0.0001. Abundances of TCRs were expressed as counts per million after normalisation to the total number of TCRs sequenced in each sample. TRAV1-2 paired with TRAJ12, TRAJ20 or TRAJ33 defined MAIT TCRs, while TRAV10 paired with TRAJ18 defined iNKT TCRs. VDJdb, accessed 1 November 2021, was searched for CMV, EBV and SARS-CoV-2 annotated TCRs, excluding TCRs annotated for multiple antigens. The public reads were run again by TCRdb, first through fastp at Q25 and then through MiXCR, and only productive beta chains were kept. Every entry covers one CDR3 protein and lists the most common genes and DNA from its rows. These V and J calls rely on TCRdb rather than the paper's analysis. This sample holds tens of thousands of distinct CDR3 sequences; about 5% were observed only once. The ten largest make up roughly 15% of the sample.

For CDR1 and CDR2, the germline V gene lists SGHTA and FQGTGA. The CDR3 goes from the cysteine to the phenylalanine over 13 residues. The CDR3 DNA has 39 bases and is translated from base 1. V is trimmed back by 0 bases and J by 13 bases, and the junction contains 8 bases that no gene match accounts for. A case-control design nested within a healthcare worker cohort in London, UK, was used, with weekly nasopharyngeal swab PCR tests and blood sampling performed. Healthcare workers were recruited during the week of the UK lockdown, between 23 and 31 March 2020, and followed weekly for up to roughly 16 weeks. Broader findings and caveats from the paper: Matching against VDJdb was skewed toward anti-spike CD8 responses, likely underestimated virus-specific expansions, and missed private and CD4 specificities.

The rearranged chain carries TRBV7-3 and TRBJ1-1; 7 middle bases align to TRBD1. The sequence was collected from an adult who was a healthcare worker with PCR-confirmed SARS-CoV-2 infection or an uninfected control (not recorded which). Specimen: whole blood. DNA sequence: TGTGCCAGCAGCTTAACAGGGGGCGAGGAGTATTTCTTT. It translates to CASSLTGGEEYFF.